These 27 T cell receptor beta chains came from one sample sequenced in a study of blood T cell repertoires in COVID-19. The protocol was immunoSEQ multiplex PCR, while the TCRdb copy is restricted to in-frame clones and leaves out a portion. The sample includes 300,000 to 450,000 clones, 70% to 90% of them seen just once. The sequenced sample consisted of PBMCs or T cells enriched from blood (not recorded which). All receptors derive from a man aged 25 to 40 who had recovered from COVID-19.

In this sample, this clone turned up once. The rearrangement joins TRBV5-1 to TRBJ2-7; 7 bases match TRBD1. CDR1 is SGHRS and CDR2 is YFSETQ in the germline V gene. Germline trimming cut 4 bases from V and 0 bases from J; bases unmatched to any gene: 4. This CDR3 is built from 14 residues. CDR3: CASSNRDSSYEQYF. As DNA, the CDR3 is TGCGCCAGCAGCAACCGGGACAGCTCCTACGAGCAGTACTTC.

J is TRBJ2-5 and V is TRBV4-1; 10 bases map to TRBD2. With 1 base clipped from V and 5 bases from J, the junction kept 7 bases outside the gene matches. Per the germline V gene, CDR1 is MGHRA and CDR2 is YSYEKL. The length of the CDR3 is 16 residues. CDR3 coding DNA: TGCGCCAGCAGCCAAGGGGGGACTAGCGTTGGGGAGACCCAGTACTTC. It codes for CASSQGGTSVGETQYF.

V usage is TRBV30 and J usage is TRBJ1-1; the D gene is possibly TRBD1 (6 bases). CDR3 length: 14 residues. Trimming removed 0 bases from V and 10 bases from J, with 18 bases in between. Per germline, CDR1 GTSNPN and CDR2 SVGIG (reference sequence). Written as DNA, the CDR3 is TGTGCCTGGAGTGTAGTACGGGGGGCGTCCGGAGCTTTCTTT. This encodes CAWSVVRGASGAFF. The complete variable domain, with remaining parts taken from reference TRBV30 and TRBJ1-1, reads SQTIHQWPATLVQPVGSPLSLECTVEGTSNPNLYWYRQAAGRGLQLLFYSVGIGQISSEVPQNLSASRPQDRQFILSSKKLLLSDSGFYLCAWSVVRGASGAFFGQGTRLTVV.

The chain uses TRBV19 and TRBJ1-1; TRBD1 agrees at 7 bases. This CDR3 is 12 amino acids long. Looked up from germline, CDR1 is LNHDA and CDR2 is SQIVND (reference sequence). V gave up 5 bases and J gave up 6 bases; unmatched junction bases: 3. In nucleotides, the CDR3 is TGTGCCAGTAGTGGACAGGCCCCTGAAGCTTTCTTT. Encoded protein: CASSGQAPEAFF.

In this sample, this clone turned up once. The junction departs from the called germline gene at one end, perhaps through a read error. The J gene is TRBJ1-1, the V gene TRBV14; TRBD1 is a possible D gene (6 bases). The CDR3 sequence is 15 residues long. CDR1 is SGHDN and CDR2 is FVKESK in the germline V gene. This chain's CDR3 is CASSRERGISLEGFF. CDR3 nucleotide sequence: TGTGCCAGCAGCAGAGAGAGGGGGATCTCCCTTGAAGGTTTCTTT.

The rearrangement uses TRBV30 and TRBJ2-7, with 7 positions matching TRBD1. The CDR3 contains 13 residues. The trim removed 2 bases at V and 3 bases at J, leaving 4 bases unmatched. Germline values: CDR1 GTSNPN, CDR2 SVGIG (reference sequence). The CDR3, as DNA: TGTGCCTGGAGTTTCACAGGGGACTACGAGCAGTACTTC. Translating gives CAWSFTGDYEQYF. Drawing the rest from reference TRBV30 and TRBJ2-7, the complete variable domain is SQTIHQWPATLVQPVGSPLSLECTVEGTSNPNLYWYRQAAGRGLQLLFYSVGIGQISSEVPQNLSASRPQDRQFILSSKKLLLSDSGFYLCAWSFTGDYEQYFGPGTRLTVT.

This chain connects TRBV5-1 to TRBJ1-2, with TRBD1 matching over 7 bases. The CDR3 totals 15 residues. V shed 0 bases, J shed 3 bases, and the junction held 5 bases outside the gene matches. Germline CDR1 SGHRS, CDR2 YFSETQ. The CDR3 reads CASSLEGGRDYGYTF. CDR3 nucleotide sequence: TGCGCCAGCAGCTTGGAAGGGGGCCGGGACTATGGCTACACCTTC.

J is TRBJ1-2 and V is TRBV30; D uncertain. The CDR3 totals 12 residues. Germline CDR1 GTSNPN, CDR2 SVGIG (reference sequence). The V end lost 1 base, the J end lost 8 bases, and 11 bases lay between the germline ends. Here the CDR3 reads CAWSAGSGGYTF. CDR3 nucleotide sequence: TGTGCCTGGAGTGCGGGAAGCGGGGGCTACACCTTC.

This chain uses TRBV7-8 with TRBJ1-1, with D uncertain. The CDR3 covers 14 residues. Germline lookup yields CDR1 SGHVS and CDR2 FQNEAQ. V was trimmed by 2 bases and J by 4 bases, leaving 11 bases between them. CDR3 region: CASSLTRAGTEAFF. The CDR3 DNA follows: TGTGCCAGCAGCTTAACAAGGGCGGGCACTGAAGCTTTCTTT.

This clone was seen only once. The chain has TRBV7-9 and TRBJ2-1; TRBD1 matches 7 bases. CDR1 and CDR2 from the germline V gene are SEHNR and FQNEAQ (reference sequence). V shed 2 bases and J 3 bases; nucleotides not matched to a gene: 4. The CDR3 covers 15 residues. As DNA, the CDR3 is TGTGCCAGCAGCTTACTACGGGACAGCTACAATGAGCAGTTCTTC. Protein sequence: CASSLLRDSYNEQFF.

This sequence joins TRBV10-1 and TRBJ1-1, with D tentatively TRBD1 (6 bases). CDR1 WNHNN and CDR2 SYGVQD come from the germline V gene (reference sequence). The CDR3 contains 13 residues. The germline V and J ends were trimmed by 1 base and 4 bases, with 7 bases remaining between them. The chain's CDR3 is CASSELDSTEAFF. The CDR3 DNA sequence: TGCGCCAGCAGTGAGTTGGACAGCACTGAAGCTTTCTTT.

The chain has TRBV6-5 and TRBJ1-6, with TRBD1 matching 8 bases. V gave up 6 bases and J gave up 9 bases; unmatched junction bases: 10. The CDR3 runs to 15 residues. Germline assignment: CDR1 MNHEY and CDR2 SVGAGI. CDR3: CASRESGQGGSPLHF. The CDR3 DNA reads TGTGCCAGCAGGGAGAGCGGACAGGGAGGTTCACCCCTCCACTTT.

J is TRBJ1-1 and V is TRBV5-1; no reliable D call. Looked up from germline, CDR1 is SGHRS and CDR2 is YFSETQ. Trimming cost V 0 bases and J 3 bases, with 24 bases left between them. The CDR3 is made up of 19 amino acids. Here the CDR3 DNA reads TGCGCCAGCAGCTTGGTAGGAGCAAGCACGAGTGTTTACGACACTGAAGCTTTCTTT. This gives the protein CASSLVGASTSVYDTEAFF.

The J gene is TRBJ2-2, the V gene TRBV2; 9 nucleotides line up with TRBD2. CDR3 length: 15 residues. With V trimmed by 4 bases and J by 4 bases, 4 bases remained unmatched. CDR1 is SNHLY and CDR2 is FYNNEI in the germline V gene. Here the CDR3 reads CASSVDSGGTGELFF. The CDR3, as DNA: TGTGCCAGCAGTGTGGATAGCGGGGGCACCGGGGAGCTGTTTTTT.

V and J are TRBV19 and TRBJ1-5, with D uncertain. Germline assignment: CDR1 LNHDA and CDR2 SQIVND (reference sequence). This CDR3 is built from 14 residues. V was pared by 5 bases and J by 2 bases, with 10 bases between. CDR3 sequence (DNA): TGTGCCAGTAGTGCGGTGAGAGGCAATCAGCCCCAGCATTTT. This gives the protein CASSAVRGNQPQHF.

A single count supports this clone. The CDR3 reads CASTLAGGSGELFF. The CDR3 DNA sequence: TGTGCCAGCACCCTAGCGGGGGGCTCCGGGGAGCTGTTTTTT. The rearrangement joins TRBV5-4 to TRBJ2-2; 11 bases match TRBD2. V trimming: 6 bases; J trimming: 6 bases; junction bases outside the gene matches: 4. The length of the CDR3 is 14 residues. Germline V CDR1 and CDR2: SGHNT, YYREEE (reference sequence).

The V gene is TRBV3-1 (or the pseudogene TRBV3-2), the J gene TRBJ2-7, with 8 bases lining up with TRBD2. Germline CDR1 and CDR2: LGHDT and YNNKEL (reference sequence). There are 14 residues in the CDR3. The V and J ends lost 3 bases and 6 bases, in that order; junction bases with no gene match: 7. CDR3 coding DNA: TGTGCCAGCAGCCAGGTCCGGGCGGGGGGCGAGCAGTACTTC. Protein product: CASSQVRAGGEQYF.

This chain connects TRBV9 to TRBJ1-5; TRBD1 matches at 7 bases. The germline V gene encodes CDR1 SGDLS and CDR2 YYNGEE. The ends lost 3 bases at V and 7 bases at J; junction bases unmatched: 7. The CDR3 contains 14 residues. The CDR3, as DNA: TGTGCCAGCAGCGGACAGGGTTTGGGGCAGCCCCAGCATTTT. It translates to CASSGQGLGQPQHF. Supplemented by reference TRBV9 and TRBJ1-5, the full variable domain reads DSGVTQTPKHLITATGQRVTLRCSPRSGDLSVYWYQQSLDQGLQFLIQYYNGEERAKGNILERFSAQQFPDLHSELNLSSLELGDSALYFCASSGQGLGQPQHFGDGTRLSIL.

The chain joins TRBV7-2 to TRBJ1-2, with TRBD1 as a possible D gene (5 bases). Germline values: CDR1 SGHTA, CDR2 FQGNSA. V was cut by 0 bases and J by 4 bases, with 12 bases left in between. The CDR3 contains 15 residues. CDR3 nucleotides: TGTGCCAGCAGCTTAGCCCTGGGACTGATCTATGGCTACACCTTC. Translated: CASSLALGLIYGYTF. The full variable domain, its missing parts supplied by reference TRBV7-2 and TRBJ1-2, is GAGVSQSPSNKVTEKGKDVELRCDPISGHTALYWYRQSLGQGLEFLIYFQGNSAPDKSGLPSDRFSAERTGGSVSTLTIQRTQQEDSAVYLCASSLALGLIYGYTFGSGTRLTVV.

The rearrangement uses TRBV7-2 and TRBJ1-1; D might be TRBD1 (6 bases). Germline CDR1 SGHTA, CDR2 FQGNSA. This CDR3 region has 18 residues. V lost 2 bases to trimming and J lost 2 bases, with 21 bases between them. CDR3 DNA sequence: TGTGCCAGCAGCTTAACCGTACAGGGCAGGGTACCAAACACTGAAGCTTTCTTT. Protein product: CASSLTVQGRVPNTEAFF.

The genes are TRBV18 and TRBJ1-1, with 7 bases identical to TRBD1. CDR3 size: 13 residues. Looked up from germline, CDR1 is KGHSH and CDR2 is LQKENI. With 6 bases clipped from V and 5 bases from J, the junction kept 6 bases outside the gene matches. CDR3 sequence: CASSLTGETEAFF. For the CDR3, the DNA is TGTGCCAGCTCTTTAACAGGGGAAACTGAAGCTTTCTTT.

The chain carries TRBV6-5 and TRBJ1-4, with 9 bases lining up with TRBD1. V shed 5 bases and J 5 bases; nucleotides not matched to a gene: 6. Germline CDR1 MNHEY, CDR2 SVGAGI. The CDR3 spans 15 residues. CDR3 amino acids: CASSPRDRENEKLFF. The CDR3 nucleotides read TGTGCCAGCAGTCCCCGGGACAGGGAAAATGAAAAACTGTTTTTT.

This clone was found once. The chain links TRBV19 to TRBJ1-1; tentatively, D is TRBD1 (5 bases). The CDR3 runs to 14 residues. The germline CDR1 and CDR2 sequences are LNHDA and SQIVND (reference sequence). V was cut by 5 bases and J by 0 bases, with 10 bases left in between. CDR3 in DNA: TGTGCCAGTAGTGCAGGACACCTGAACACTGAAGCTTTCTTT. This encodes CASSAGHLNTEAFF.

The rearrangement uses TRBV27 and TRBJ2-2; perhaps TRBD2 as D (6 bases). V dropped 5 bases and J dropped 6 bases, with 16 bases sitting between them. Germline V CDR1 and CDR2: MNHEY, SMNVEV (reference sequence). The CDR3 is 15 amino acids. The DNA for the CDR3 is TGTGCCAGCAGTCCCCCCGGGGGTCGCGCCGGGGAGCTGTTTTTT. Translation gives CASSPPGGRAGELFF.

The genes are TRBV25-1 and TRBJ2-7, with D perhaps matching TRBD1 (5 bases). The CDR3 runs 13 residues. Germline CDR1 is MGHDK and CDR2 is SYGVNS. With 4 bases removed from V and 7 bases from J, the gap between germline ends came to 14 bases. The CDR3 loop reads CASSVGRGSEQYF. For the CDR3, the DNA is TGTGCCAGCAGTGTGGGTAGGGGATCTGAGCAGTACTTC.

The chain has TRBV5-6 and TRBJ2-7, with 9 bases that match TRBD1. Germline trimming cut 3 bases from V and 0 bases from J; bases unmatched to any gene: 7. This CDR3 contains 16 residues. CDR1 and CDR2 from the germline V gene are SGHDT and YYEEEE. CDR3 loop: CASSWGQGTSSYEQYF. CDR3 sequence (DNA): TGTGCCAGCAGCTGGGGACAGGGAACTTCCTCCTACGAGCAGTACTTC.

The J gene is TRBJ2-3, the V gene TRBV6-2 or TRBV6-3, with TRBD1 matching over 7 bases. There are 15 residues in the CDR3. Germline V CDR1 and CDR2: MNHEY, SVGEGT. The ends lost 4 bases at V and 2 bases at J; junction bases unmatched: 6. CDR3 DNA: TGTGCCAGCAGTTCCACGGGACAGTTCACAGATACGCAGTATTTT. Translated: CASSSTGQFTDTQYF.